The 27 T cell receptor beta chains below all came from one sample that was sequenced in a study of blood T cells in healthy people across ages. A second PCR of roughly 7 to 11 cycles used a sample-barcoded 5' primer and a J-beta primer mix. TCRdb re-derived calls from the 5' RACE reads in MiXCR, one entry per CDR3 protein. The table lists just over 1 million distinct CDR3 sequences, roughly 45% of them singletons, with approximately 17% in the top ten. The sample comprised blood. The source of these receptors is a woman in her sixties or seventies in good health.

A few counts support this clonotype. The rearrangement joins TRBV28 to TRBJ1-6; D remains unclear. The CDR3 consists of 14 residues. V lost 3 bases, J lost 8 bases, and 11 bases lay in between. Germline CDR1 and CDR2: MDHEN and SYDVKM. CDR3: CASSFLPQDSPLHF. DNA of the CDR3: TGTGCCAGCAGTTTCCTTCCTCAGGATTCACCCCTCCACTTT.

The chain has TRBV20-1 and TRBJ1-3; no clear D gene. V was cut by 6 bases and J by 4 bases, with 13 bases left in between. CDR3 length: 13 residues. Germline assignment: CDR1 DFQATT and CDR2 SNEGSKA (reference sequence). The DNA of the CDR3 is TGCAGTGCCCCTGGCCCGATCGGAAACACCATATATTTT. It encodes CSAPGPIGNTIYF.

J is TRBJ2-1 and V is TRBV2; no definite D call. Germline-derived CDR1 and CDR2 are SNHLY and FYNNEI. V lost 3 bases and J lost 8, with 11 bases in between. The CDR3 is 13 residues long. The CDR3 bases are TGTGCCAGCAGTGATTCTCGGGTCGATGAGCAGTTCTTC. Translation gives CASSDSRVDEQFF.

This clonotype was recorded a few times. The rearrangement uses TRBV20-1 and TRBJ1-5; possibly TRBD1 for D (5 bases). The CDR3 extends over 13 amino acids. Per germline, CDR1 DFQATT and CDR2 SNEGSKA (reference sequence). V gave up 1 base and J gave up 4 bases, with 8 bases separating them. The CDR3 bases are TGCAGTGCTAGAGCGGGGGGGAATCAGCCCCAGCATTTT. This codes for CSARAGGNQPQHF.

This clonotype was detected once. CDR3 nucleotide sequence: TGTGCCAGCAGCTCGGGACAGGGGAGGAACATTCAGTACTTC. It is translated as CASSSGQGRNIQYF. This sequence joins TRBV5-4 and TRBJ2-4; 10 bases are shared with TRBD1. The germline gives CDR1 SGHNT, CDR2 YYREEE (reference sequence). This CDR3 has 14 residues. The trim removed 3 bases at V and 7 bases at J, leaving 4 bases unmatched.

V usage is TRBV5-6 and J usage is TRBJ2-5, with 8 bases aligning to TRBD2. This CDR3 is 14 amino acids long. In germline, CDR1 is SGHDT, CDR2 YYEEEE. V lost 4 bases and J lost 5; bases outside the gene matches: 7. DNA for the CDR3: TGTGCCAGCAGCCCGATAGCGGGAAGCGAGACCCAGTACTTC. The encoded protein is CASSPIAGSETQYF. The full variable domain, rest sourced from reference TRBV5-6 and TRBJ2-5, is DAGVTQSPTHLIKTRGQQVTLRCSPKSGHDTVSWYQQALGQGPQFIFQYYEEEERQRGNFPDRFSGHQFPNYSSELNVNALLLGDSALYLCASSPIAGSETQYFGPGTRLLVL.

The chain employs TRBV5-1 and TRBJ2-5, with TRBD2 as a possible D gene (5 bases). CDR3 size: 12 residues. The germline V gene encodes CDR1 SGHRS and CDR2 YFSETQ. V lost 4 bases to trimming and J lost 7 bases, with 11 bases between them. The CDR3 sequence is CASSHARGTQYF. The CDR3 bases are TGCGCCAGCAGCCACGCCCGGGGGACCCAGTACTTC. The full variable domain, completed using reference TRBV5-1 and TRBJ2-5, is KAGVTQTPRYLIKTRGQQVTLSCSPISGHRSVSWYQQTPGQGLQFLFEYFSETQRNKGNFPGRFSGRQFSNSRSEMNVSTLELGDSALYLCASSHARGTQYFGPGTRLLVL.

Worth noting for this clonotype: Germline and junction disagree at one end, which may indicate a read error. CDR3 DNA sequence: TGTGCCAGCAGATCCAGGGTTAGCGATCAGCCCCAGCATTTT. Residues: CASRSRVSDQPQHF. The chain recombines TRBV12-3 or TRBV12-4 with TRBJ1-5; a possible D gene is TRBD1 (5 bases). There are 14 residues in the CDR3.

Notes on this clonotype: This sequence may be a read error, since a much larger clone differs from it by one base. The chain links TRBV27 to TRBJ2-5, with D perhaps TRBD1 (5 bases). Germline V gene data show CDR1 as MNHEY and CDR2 as SMNVEV (reference sequence). This CDR3 has 13 amino acids. Trimming left V 3 bases short and J 11 bases short, with 16 bases between. This CDR3 is CASSLTASAEQYF. The CDR3 bases are TGTGCCAGCAGTTTGACAGCTTCTGCGGAGCAGTACTTC.

In regard to this clonotype: The junction departs from the called germline gene at one end, perhaps through a read error. V is TRBV12-3 or TRBV12-4 and J is TRBJ2-3, with D tentatively TRBD2 (5 bases). The CDR3 has 16 residues. The CDR3 loop reads CASTLGSGGRADAQYF. CDR3 bases: TGTGCCAGCACCCTGGGGAGCGGAGGTAGAGCAGATGCGCAGTATTTT.

This rearrangement joins TRBV27 to TRBJ1-5; the match to TRBD1 covers 11 bases. V was clipped by 8 bases and J by 2 bases; unmatched bases: 14. The CDR3 sequence is 18 residues long. In germline, CDR1 is MNHEY, CDR2 SMNVEV (reference sequence). In DNA form, the CDR3 reads TGTGCCAGCGCCGTCTGGGGACAGGGGGAAGTGGGCAATCAGCCCCAGCATTTT. Translated: CASAVWGQGEVGNQPQHF.

The CDR3 sequence is CASSFPLADTHTDTQYF. The CDR3 region has the DNA TGTGCCAGCAGCTTTCCTCTAGCGGATACTCACACAGATACGCAGTATTTT. The rearrangement uses TRBV5-8 and TRBJ2-3; 7 bases match TRBD2. The CDR3 is made up of 17 amino acids. Germline V CDR1 and CDR2: SGHTS, YDEGEE. V trimming: 2 bases; J trimming: 2 bases; junction bases outside the gene matches: 11.

The CDR3 sequence: CASSYRATTSGSAGDTQYF. As DNA, the CDR3 is TGTGCCAGCAGTTACAGGGCGACGACTAGCGGGAGTGCGGGAGATACGCAGTATTTT. The chain joins TRBV6-5 to TRBJ2-3, with 12 bases that match TRBD2. Germline V gene sequence: CDR1 MNHEY, CDR2 SVGAGI. The length of the CDR3 is 19 residues. Losses at the gene ends were 2 bases for V and 5 bases for J; bases not matched to a gene: 14.

This clonotype was seen a handful of times. The chain uses TRBV29-1 and TRBJ2-5; D is uncertain. The CDR3 has 12 amino acids. V was cut by 6 bases and J by 5 bases, with 13 bases left in between. Looked up from germline, CDR1 is SQVTM and CDR2 is ANQGSEA. DNA of the CDR3: TGCAGCGTGGGTCATCAAGCGGAGACCCAGTACTTC. Its translation: CSVGHQAETQYF.

This chain joins TRBV28 and TRBJ1-4; 10 bases match TRBD1. The CDR3 contains 13 residues. Germline-derived CDR1 and CDR2 are MDHEN and SYDVKM. Trimming removed 4 bases from V and 11 bases from J; junction bases left unmatched: 4. CDR3 coding DNA: TGTGCCAGCAGTTCCCCGGACAGGGGGAAACTGTTTTTT. It codes for CASSSPDRGKLFF. Looking up the rest from reference TRBV28 and TRBJ1-4 gives the full variable domain: DVKVTQSSRYLVKRTGEKVFLECVQDMDHENMFWYRQDPGLGLRLIYFSYDVKMKEKGDIPEGYSVSREKKERFSLILESASTNQTSMYLCASSSPDRGKLFFGSGTQLSVL.

This clonotype was counted between two and nine times. V is TRBV27 and J is TRBJ2-5; TRBD1 agrees at 9 bases. The CDR3 is made up of 15 amino acids. CDR1 and CDR2 (germline): MNHEY, SMNVEV (reference sequence). The ends lost 6 bases at V and 0 bases at J; junction bases unmatched: 5. CDR3 sequence: CASRPGQGYQETQYF. In nucleotides, the CDR3 is TGTGCCAGCAGACCGGGACAGGGATACCAAGAGACCCAGTACTTC.

The chain links TRBV7-7 to TRBJ2-5; maybe TRBD2 (6 bases). The CDR3 contains 14 residues. The V gene lost 0 bases and the J gene lost 6 bases, with 11 bases spanning the gap. Germline CDR1 reads SSHAT; CDR2 reads FNYEAQ (reference sequence). CDR3 DNA: TGTGCCAGCAGCTTAGCGTTCGGGGGTCAGACCCAGTACTTC. It encodes CASSLAFGGQTQYF.

This clonotype was counted only a few times. V usage is TRBV9 and J usage is TRBJ2-3, with D uncertain. Trimming left V 3 bases short and J 4 bases short, with 9 bases between. The V gene's germline CDR1 is SGDLS and CDR2 YYNGEE. The CDR3 consists of 13 residues. The CDR3 DNA reads TGTGCCAGCAGCGCCAACGTGCCAGATACGCAGTATTTT. Its protein product is CASSANVPDTQYF.

The chain employs TRBV9 and TRBJ2-3; D may be TRBD2 (6 bases). CDR3 length: 17 amino acids. Trimming took 3 bases from V and 0 from J, leaving 17 bases between them. Germline CDR1 reads SGDLS; CDR2 reads YYNGEE. Here the CDR3 reads CASSEPRSGLSTDTQYF. CDR3 DNA sequence: TGTGCCAGCAGCGAACCAAGAAGCGGGCTAAGCACAGATACGCAGTATTTT.

This clonotype was seen just once. The CDR3, as DNA: TGTGCCAGCAGACCGGGTTTTGGGACTAGCGTTTCCTACGAGCAGTTCTTC. Translated: CASRPGFGTSVSYEQFF. The chain uses TRBV27 and TRBJ2-1; 10 nucleotides agree with TRBD2. The germline V gene encodes CDR1 MNHEY and CDR2 SMNVEV (reference sequence). This CDR3 has 17 residues. The V and J ends lost 6 bases and 10 bases, in that order; junction bases with no gene match: 18.

The chain is built from TRBV12-3 or TRBV12-4 and TRBJ2-3; 9 bases align to TRBD2. The CDR3 loop spans 16 amino acids. V shed 2 bases, J shed 6 bases, and the junction held 9 bases outside the gene matches. Written as DNA, the CDR3 is TGTGCCAGCAGTTTAAGGCGGGGGGGCCCGGGGGATACGCAGTATTTT. The encoded protein is CASSLRRGGPGDTQYF.

This clonotype came up a few times. One base away lies a much larger clone, so this may be a sequencing read error. The V and J genes are TRBV9 and TRBJ2-7, with D unresolved. V was clipped by 4 bases and J by 0 bases, with 14 bases between them. This CDR3 spans 15 amino acids. Germline CDR1 reads SGDLS; CDR2 reads YYNGEE. CDR3 in DNA: TGTGCCAGCAGCTCCCCCGTTGGCAGCTCCTACGAGCAGTACTTC. Its translation is CASSSPVGSSYEQYF.

There are a few counts of this clonotype. The chain uses TRBV20-1 and TRBJ2-5; D possibly matches TRBD1 or TRBD2 (5 bases each). Germline V gene data show CDR1 as DFQATT and CDR2 as SNEGSKA (reference sequence). V was shortened by 3 bases and J by 8 bases, with 16 bases between the two germline ends. CDR3 size: 13 residues. The chain's CDR3 is CSASTGTDGTQYF. The CDR3 DNA is TGCAGTGCTAGCACCGGGACGGATGGTACCCAGTACTTC.

The rearrangement joins TRBV5-5 to TRBJ2-4; 8 nucleotides align to TRBD1. CDR3 length: 14 residues. Germline lookup yields CDR1 SGHKS and CDR2 YYEKEE (reference sequence). The ends lost 4 bases at V and 6 bases at J; junction bases unmatched: 6. DNA of the CDR3: TGTGCCAGCAGCCCCCCAGGGGGCAGAAACATTCAGTACTTC. This gives the protein CASSPPGGRNIQYF. Together with reference TRBV5-5 and TRBJ2-4, the CDR3 gives the full variable domain: DAGVTQSPTHLIKTRGQQVTLRCSPISGHKSVSWYQQVLGQGPQFIFQYYEKEERGRGNFPDRFSARQFPNYSSELNVNALLLGDSALYLCASSPPGGRNIQYFGAGTRLSVL.

Only a few counts were recorded for this clonotype. V and J are TRBV6-5 and TRBJ2-3, with TRBD2 identical over 9 bases. In germline, CDR1 is MNHEY, CDR2 SVGAGI. This CDR3 has 17 residues. After removal of 6 bases from V and 0 bases from J, the junction contained 10 bases not matched to a gene. The CDR3 loop is CASSSTQGLASTDTQYF. CDR3 nucleotides: TGTGCCAGCAGCTCCACCCAGGGACTAGCTAGCACAGATACGCAGTATTTT.

The count of this clonotype is one. The chain couples TRBV6-1 to TRBJ1-2; 7 bases align to TRBD1. CDR3 length equals 15 residues. V lost 4 bases, J lost 3 bases, and 8 bases stayed unmatched. Germline loops: CDR1 MNHNS, CDR2 SASEGT. The CDR3 loop reads CASSADRPTDYGYTF. The CDR3 coding sequence is TGTGCCAGCAGTGCGGACAGGCCGACTGACTATGGCTACACCTTC.

This clonotype was detected only a few times. The rearrangement uses TRBV4-2 and TRBJ2-3; possibly TRBD2 for D (5 bases). The CDR3 covers 14 residues. Trimming cost V 3 bases and J 4 bases, with 11 bases left between them. The germline V gene encodes CDR1 LGHNA and CDR2 YNFKEQ. The CDR3 region has the DNA TGTGCCAGCAGCCATCCGGAGGAGGCAGATACGCAGTATTTT. Its translation is CASSHPEEADTQYF.